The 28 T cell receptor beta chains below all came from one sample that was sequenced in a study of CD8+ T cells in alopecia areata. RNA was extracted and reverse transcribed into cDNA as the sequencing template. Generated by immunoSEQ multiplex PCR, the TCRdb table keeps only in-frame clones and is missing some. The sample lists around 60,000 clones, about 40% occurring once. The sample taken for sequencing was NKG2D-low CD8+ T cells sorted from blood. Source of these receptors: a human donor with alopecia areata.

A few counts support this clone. The CDR3 DNA reads as TGTGCCAGCAGCTTAACTAGCGGGGGGGCCGATGAGCAGTTCTTC. The encoded protein is CASSLTSGGADEQFF. This rearrangement joins TRBV7-9 to TRBJ2-1, with TRBD2 identical over 13 bases. The CDR3 totals 15 residues. Germline trimming cut 2 bases from V and 8 bases from J; bases unmatched to any gene: 3. Germline CDR1 SEHNR, CDR2 FQNEAQ (reference sequence).

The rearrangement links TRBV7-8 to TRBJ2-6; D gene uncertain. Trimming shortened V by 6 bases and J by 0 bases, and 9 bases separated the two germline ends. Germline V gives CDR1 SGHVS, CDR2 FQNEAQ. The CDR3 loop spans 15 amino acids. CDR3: CASSPLFSGANVLTF. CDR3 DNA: TGTGCCAGCAGTCCCCTTTTCTCTGGGGCCAACGTCCTGACTTTC.

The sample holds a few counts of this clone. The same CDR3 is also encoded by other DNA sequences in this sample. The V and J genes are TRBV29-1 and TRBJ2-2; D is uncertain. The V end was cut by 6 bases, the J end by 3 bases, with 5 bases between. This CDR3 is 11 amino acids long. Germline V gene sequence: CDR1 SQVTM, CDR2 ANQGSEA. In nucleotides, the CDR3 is TGCAGCGTGAGGCACACCGGGGAGCTGTTTTTT. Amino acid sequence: CSVRHTGELFF.

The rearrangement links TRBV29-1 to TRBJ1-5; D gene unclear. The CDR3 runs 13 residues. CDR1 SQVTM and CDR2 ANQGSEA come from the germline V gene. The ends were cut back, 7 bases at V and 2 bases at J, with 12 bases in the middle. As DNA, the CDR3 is TGCAGCGCCCGATCTGGGGGCAATCAGCCCCAGCATTTT. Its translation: CSARSGGNQPQHF.

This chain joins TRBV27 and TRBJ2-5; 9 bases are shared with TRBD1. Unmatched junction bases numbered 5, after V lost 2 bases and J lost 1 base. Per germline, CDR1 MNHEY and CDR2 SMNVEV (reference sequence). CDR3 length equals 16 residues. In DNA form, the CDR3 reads TGTGCCAGCAGTTTAACGGGACAGGGAATCCAAGAGACCCAGTACTTC. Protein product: CASSLTGQGIQETQYF.

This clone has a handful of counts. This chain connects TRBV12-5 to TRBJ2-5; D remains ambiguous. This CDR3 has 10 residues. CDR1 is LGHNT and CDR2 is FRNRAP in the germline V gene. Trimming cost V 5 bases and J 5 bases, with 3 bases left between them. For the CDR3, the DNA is TGTGCTAGTGGTGGGGAGACCCAGTACTTC. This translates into CASGGETQYF.

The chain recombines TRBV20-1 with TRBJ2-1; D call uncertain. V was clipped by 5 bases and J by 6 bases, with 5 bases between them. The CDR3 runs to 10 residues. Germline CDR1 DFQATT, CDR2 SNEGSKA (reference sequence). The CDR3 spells CSAFANEQFF. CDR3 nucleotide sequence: TGCAGTGCTTTCGCCAATGAGCAGTTCTTC.

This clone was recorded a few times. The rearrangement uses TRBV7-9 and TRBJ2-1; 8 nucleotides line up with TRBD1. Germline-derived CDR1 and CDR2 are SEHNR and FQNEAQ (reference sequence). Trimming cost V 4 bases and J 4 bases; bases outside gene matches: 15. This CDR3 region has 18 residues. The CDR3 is CASSSRRSTGVQYNEQFF. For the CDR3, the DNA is TGTGCCAGCAGCTCAAGGCGTTCGACAGGGGTGCAATACAATGAGCAGTTCTTC.

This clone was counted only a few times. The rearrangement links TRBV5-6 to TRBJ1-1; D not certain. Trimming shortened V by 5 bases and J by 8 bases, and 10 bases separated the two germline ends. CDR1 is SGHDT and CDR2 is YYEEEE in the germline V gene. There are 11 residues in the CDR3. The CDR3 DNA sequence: TGTGCCAGCAGTTTTCCCTCCGAAGCTTTCTTT. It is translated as CASSFPSEAFF.

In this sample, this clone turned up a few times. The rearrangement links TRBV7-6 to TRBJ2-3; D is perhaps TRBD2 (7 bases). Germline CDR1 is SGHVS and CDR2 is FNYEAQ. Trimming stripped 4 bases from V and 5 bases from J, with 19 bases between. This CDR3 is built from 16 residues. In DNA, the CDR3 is TGTGCCAGCAGCTCGAGGGGGGGGCCGAGACGAGATACGCAGTATTTT. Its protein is CASSSRGGPRRDTQYF.

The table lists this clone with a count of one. The CDR3 loop is CASSEGGSEQFF. In DNA, the CDR3 is TGTGCCAGCAGTGAAGGCGGGAGTGAGCAGTTCTTC. The chain joins TRBV2 to TRBJ2-1; 7 nucleotides agree with TRBD2. This CDR3 is 12 amino acids long. The V segment lost 1 base and the J segment 9 bases; nucleotides outside the gene matches: 0. Per the germline V gene, CDR1 is SNHLY and CDR2 is FYNNEI.

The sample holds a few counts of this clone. CDR3 DNA: TGCAGCGTTGAGTTACGGGACTACGAGCAGTACTTC. Its translation: CSVELRDYEQYF. This rearrangement joins TRBV29-1 to TRBJ2-5; the D gene is possibly TRBD2 (5 bases). The J call is doubtful: the DNA matches TRBJ2-7 better. The germline V gene has CDR1 SQVTM and CDR2 ANQGSEA. CDR3 length: 12 amino acids.

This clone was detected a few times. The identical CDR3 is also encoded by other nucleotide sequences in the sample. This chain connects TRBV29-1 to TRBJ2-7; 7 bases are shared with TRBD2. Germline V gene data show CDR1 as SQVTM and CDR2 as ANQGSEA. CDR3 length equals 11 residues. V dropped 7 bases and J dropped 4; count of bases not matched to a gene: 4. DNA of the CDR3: TGCAGCGCCGACGGGGGGTACGAGCAGTACTTC. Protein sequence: CSADGGYEQYF.

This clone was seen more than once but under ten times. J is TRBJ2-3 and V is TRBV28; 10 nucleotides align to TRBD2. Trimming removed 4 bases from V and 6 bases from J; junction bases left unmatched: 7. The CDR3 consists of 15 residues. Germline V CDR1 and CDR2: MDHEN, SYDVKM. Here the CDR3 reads CASSYRGSGRDTQYF. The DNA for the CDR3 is TGTGCCAGCAGTTACCGGGGTAGCGGGAGGGATACGCAGTATTTT.

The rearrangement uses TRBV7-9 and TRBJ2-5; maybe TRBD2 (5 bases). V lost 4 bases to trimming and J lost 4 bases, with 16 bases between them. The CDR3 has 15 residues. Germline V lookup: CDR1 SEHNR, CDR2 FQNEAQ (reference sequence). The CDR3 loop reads CASSSPLARGETQYF. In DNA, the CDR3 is TGTGCCAGCAGCTCCCCCTTAGCACGGGGAGAGACCCAGTACTTC.

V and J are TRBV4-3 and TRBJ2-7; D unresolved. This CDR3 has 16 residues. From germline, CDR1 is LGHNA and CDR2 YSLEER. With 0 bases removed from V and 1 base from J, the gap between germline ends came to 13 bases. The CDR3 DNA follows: TGCGCCAGCAGCCAAGAGGTCGAATCCCGATCCTACGAGCAGTACTTC. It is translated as CASSQEVESRSYEQYF.

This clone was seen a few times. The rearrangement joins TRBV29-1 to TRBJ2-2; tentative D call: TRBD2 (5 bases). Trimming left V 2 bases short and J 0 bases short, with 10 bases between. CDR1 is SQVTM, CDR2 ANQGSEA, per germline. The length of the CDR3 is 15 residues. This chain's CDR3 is CSVEYLAANTGELFF. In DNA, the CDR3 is TGCAGCGTTGAATACCTAGCAGCGAACACCGGGGAGCTGTTTTTT.

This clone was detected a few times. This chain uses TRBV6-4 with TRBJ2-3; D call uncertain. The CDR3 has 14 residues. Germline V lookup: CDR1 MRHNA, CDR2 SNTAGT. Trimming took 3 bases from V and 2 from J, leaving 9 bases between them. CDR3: CASSEDGHTDTQYF. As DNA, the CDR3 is TGTGCCAGCAGTGAGGACGGCCACACAGATACGCAGTATTTT.

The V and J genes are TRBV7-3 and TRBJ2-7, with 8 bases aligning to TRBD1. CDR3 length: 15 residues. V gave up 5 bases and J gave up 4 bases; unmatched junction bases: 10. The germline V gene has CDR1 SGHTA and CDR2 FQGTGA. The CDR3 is CASSAEAGGKYEQYF. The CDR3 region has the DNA TGTGCCAGCAGCGCGGAGGCAGGGGGCAAGTACGAGCAGTACTTC.

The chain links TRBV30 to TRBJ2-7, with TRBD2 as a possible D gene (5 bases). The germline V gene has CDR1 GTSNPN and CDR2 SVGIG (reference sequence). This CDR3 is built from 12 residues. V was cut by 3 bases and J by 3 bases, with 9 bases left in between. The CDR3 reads CAWSPGFYEQYF. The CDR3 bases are TGTGCCTGGAGCCCGGGATTCTACGAGCAGTACTTC.

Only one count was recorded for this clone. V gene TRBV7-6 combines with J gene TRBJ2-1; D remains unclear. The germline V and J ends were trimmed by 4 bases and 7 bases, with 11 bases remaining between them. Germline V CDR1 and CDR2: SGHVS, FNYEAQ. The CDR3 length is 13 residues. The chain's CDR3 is CASSSTLVNEQFF. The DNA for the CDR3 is TGTGCCAGCAGCTCCACCCTCGTAAATGAGCAGTTCTTC.

CDR3 protein: CASSPGLAGRAGELFF. The CDR3, as DNA: TGCGCCAGCAGCCCGGGACTAGCGGGTAGAGCCGGGGAGCTGTTTTTT. The chain joins TRBV4-1 to TRBJ2-2; 12 bases match TRBD2. The germline gives CDR1 MGHRA, CDR2 YSYEKL. V trimming: 4 bases; J trimming: 6 bases; junction bases outside the gene matches: 6. This CDR3 region has 16 residues.

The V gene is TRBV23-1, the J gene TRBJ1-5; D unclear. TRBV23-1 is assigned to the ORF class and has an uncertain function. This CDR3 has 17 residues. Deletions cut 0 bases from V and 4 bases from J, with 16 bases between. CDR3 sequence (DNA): TGCGCCAGCAGTCAATCCGGGCCGAAAGGTCCTAATCAGCCCCAGCATTTT. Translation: CASSQSGPKGPNQPQHF.

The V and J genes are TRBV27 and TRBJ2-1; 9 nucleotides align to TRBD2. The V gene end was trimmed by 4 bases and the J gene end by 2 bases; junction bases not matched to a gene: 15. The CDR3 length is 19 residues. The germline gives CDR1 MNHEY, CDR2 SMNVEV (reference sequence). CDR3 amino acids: CASSSLTSGLGGPYNEQFF. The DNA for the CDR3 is TGTGCCAGCAGTTCCCTGACTAGCGGCCTAGGGGGTCCCTACAATGAGCAGTTCTTC.

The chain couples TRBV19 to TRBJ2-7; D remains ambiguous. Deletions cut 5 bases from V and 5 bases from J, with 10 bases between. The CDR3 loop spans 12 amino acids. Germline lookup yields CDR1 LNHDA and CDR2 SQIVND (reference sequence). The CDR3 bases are TGTGCCAGTAGTGGCCAGGTGGACGAGCAGTACTTC. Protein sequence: CASSGQVDEQYF.

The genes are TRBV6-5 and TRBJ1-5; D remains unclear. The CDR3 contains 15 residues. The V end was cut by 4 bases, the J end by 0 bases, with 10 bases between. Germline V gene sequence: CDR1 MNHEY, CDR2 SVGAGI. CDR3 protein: CASSSFMGSNQPQHF. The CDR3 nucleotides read TGTGCCAGCAGTTCCTTCATGGGTAGCAATCAGCCCCAGCATTTT.

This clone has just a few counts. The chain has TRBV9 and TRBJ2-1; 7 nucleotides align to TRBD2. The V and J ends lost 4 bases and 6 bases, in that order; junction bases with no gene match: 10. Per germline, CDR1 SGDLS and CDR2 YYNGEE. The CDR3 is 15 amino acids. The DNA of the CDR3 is TGTGCCAGCAGCCTAAGTGGCGGGGGTACCAATGAGCAGTTCTTC. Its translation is CASSLSGGGTNEQFF. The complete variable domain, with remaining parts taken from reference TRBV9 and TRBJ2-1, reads DSGVTQTPKHLITATGQRVTLRCSPRSGDLSVYWYQQSLDQGLQFLIQYYNGEERAKGNILERFSAQQFPDLHSELNLSSLELGDSALYFCASSLSGGGTNEQFFGPGTRLTVL.

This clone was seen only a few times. This CDR3 reads CASSLNQGNTEAFF. Written as DNA, the CDR3 is TGTGCCAGCAGTCTTAACCAGGGGAACACTGAAGCTTTCTTT. This chain joins TRBV28 and TRBJ1-1; tentative D call: TRBD1 (5 bases). Trimming pared 5 bases from V and 1 base from J, leaving 11 bases between. The CDR3 has 14 amino acids. The germline CDR1 and CDR2 sequences are MDHEN and SYDVKM.